One sample yielded the 27 T cell receptor beta chains listed below, sequenced in a study of response to subunit inactivated influenza vaccine (dated by TCRdb to 2016 to 2019). The library was built by means of RT-PCR. Instrument used: Illumina HiSeq 2500. Starting from the raw public reads, TCRdb applied fastp trimming at Q25, assembled clones with MiXCR and retained in-frame beta chains. Rows merge per CDR3 protein into single entries with the most common DNA and genes. Counted in this sample were about 570,000 distinct CDR3 sequences; roughly 12% of them appeared once. Around 10% of the sample is taken by the ten largest. The same data also went into a second study, on T cells expressing NK-cell markers. As the second publication notes: TCR beta cDNA libraries were prepared using 5'RACE template switching, which introduced a universal primer site and unique molecular identifiers.

This specimen was PBMCs from blood, taken on the day of vaccination. All receptors come from a man between 50 and 59 years old who received an inactivated influenza vaccine. Donor details come from another sample of the same person, matched by shared clones.

This clonotype was counted many times. The chain employs TRBV12-3 or TRBV12-4 and TRBJ2-3; a possible D gene is TRBD2 (5 bases). Trimming cost V 0 bases and J 8 bases, with 9 bases left between them. CDR3 length equals 13 residues. As DNA, the CDR3 is TGTGCCAGCAGTTTAGCGCAAGAGGGTACGCAGTATTTT. Its protein is CASSLAQEGTQYF.

To note about this clonotype: A much larger clone sits a single nucleotide away, making a read error possible. V and J are TRBV11-2 and TRBJ2-4; D is perhaps TRBD1 (6 bases). The CDR3 runs 14 residues. Trimming cost V 2 bases and J 3 bases, with 8 bases left between them. Germline V gene lookup returns CDR1 SGHAT and CDR2 FQNNGV. The CDR3 is CASSLSGVKNIQYF. The CDR3 DNA reads as TGTGCCAGCAGCTTATCAGGGGTCAAAAACATTCAGTACTTC.

This clonotype was seen more than once but under ten times. The chain is built from TRBV10-3 and TRBJ2-5; 7 bases match TRBD1. Germline V CDR1 and CDR2: ENHRY, SYGVKD. After removal of 4 bases from V and 2 bases from J, the junction contained 10 bases not matched to a gene. This CDR3 comprises 16 residues. The DNA for the CDR3 is TGTGCCATCAGTGCCCACAGGGGTGAGGGACAAGAGACCCAGTACTTC. Encoded protein: CAISAHRGEGQETQYF.

The chain joins TRBV7-2 to TRBJ2-1; D gene uncertain. The CDR3 extends over 12 amino acids. V was cut by 5 bases and J by 8 bases, with 10 bases left in between. From germline, CDR1 is SGHTA and CDR2 FQGNSA. CDR3 protein: CASSPPAYEQFF. The CDR3 nucleotides read TGTGCCAGCAGCCCCCCTGCTTATGAGCAGTTCTTC. Full variable domain (rest looked up from reference TRBV7-2 and TRBJ2-1): GAGVSQSPSNKVTEKGKDVELRCDPISGHTALYWYRQSLGQGLEFLIYFQGNSAPDKSGLPSDRFSAERTGGSVSTLTIQRTQQEDSAVYLCASSPPAYEQFFGPGTRLTVL.

The V gene is TRBV27, the J gene TRBJ2-2; D is uncertain. The CDR3 spans 15 residues. Looked up from germline, CDR1 is MNHEY and CDR2 is SMNVEV (reference sequence). V was pared by 0 bases and J by 3 bases, with 8 bases between. The CDR3 reads CASSLSFGYTGELFF. CDR3 nucleotide sequence: TGTGCCAGCAGTTTATCGTTCGGGTACACCGGGGAGCTGTTTTTT.

Comments on this clonotype: The junction departs from germline at one end; a sequencing error may be responsible. The chain has TRBV6-1 and TRBJ2-5, with no clear D. CDR3 length: 14 residues. Germline loops: CDR1 MNHNS, CDR2 SASEGT. The CDR3 DNA sequence: TGTACCAGCAGGCGTATCGTTTCCCAAGAGACCCAGTACTTC. Its protein product is CTSRRIVSQETQYF.

This clonotype was recorded at least ten times. V and J are TRBV5-1 and TRBJ2-1; TRBD1 agrees at 8 bases. Germline V lookup: CDR1 SGHRS, CDR2 YFSETQ. J lost 3 bases, V lost 4 bases, and 6 bases had no gene match. The CDR3 loop spans 15 amino acids. The CDR3 protein is CASSPGTGFYNEQFF. The CDR3, as DNA: TGCGCCAGCAGCCCGGGGACAGGTTTCTACAATGAGCAGTTCTTC.

The sample holds many counts of this clonotype. V is TRBV6-5 and J is TRBJ2-1; 7 bases match TRBD2. V lost 0 bases and J lost 0; bases outside the gene matches: 2. Germline values: CDR1 MNHEY, CDR2 SVGAGI. This CDR3 has 16 amino acids. DNA for the CDR3: TGTGCCAGCAGTTACTCTGGCGGGAGCTCCTACAATGAGCAGTTCTTC. Translated, it gives CASSYSGGSSYNEQFF.

The chain joins TRBV30 to TRBJ2-2, with TRBD1 as a possible D gene (5 bases). Germline V gene lookup returns CDR1 GTSNPN and CDR2 SVGIG (reference sequence). This CDR3 is built from 14 residues. The V gene lost 0 bases and the J gene lost 5 bases, with 10 bases spanning the gap. CDR3 sequence reads: CAWSVQGGTGELFF. The CDR3 DNA reads as TGTGCCTGGAGTGTCCAGGGTGGGACCGGGGAGCTGTTTTTT.

This clonotype was seen a handful of times. The chain employs TRBV6-5 and TRBJ2-7; the match to TRBD2 covers 9 bases. V lost 2 bases, J lost 2 bases, and 7 bases stayed unmatched. Germline CDR1 reads MNHEY; CDR2 reads SVGAGI. This CDR3 has 16 residues. The CDR3: CASSYERSGSPYEQYF. The CDR3, as DNA: TGTGCCAGCAGTTACGAGCGTAGCGGGAGTCCCTACGAGCAGTACTTC.

V is TRBV29-1 and J is TRBJ2-1; no clear D. V was trimmed by 4 bases and J by 5 bases, leaving 12 bases between them. The germline V gene encodes CDR1 SQVTM and CDR2 ANQGSEA. The CDR3 covers 13 residues. This CDR3 reads CSVVAWWDNEQFF. In nucleotides, the CDR3 is TGCAGCGTTGTGGCTTGGTGGGACAATGAGCAGTTCTTC.

This clonotype was found many times. V gene TRBV7-3 combines with J gene TRBJ2-1; 10 positions match TRBD2. Germline CDR1 reads SGHTA; CDR2 reads FQGTGA. V lost 1 base to trimming and J lost 7 bases; unmatched junction nucleotides: 13. CDR3 length: 18 amino acids. CDR3 protein: CASSLMSLSGRGRNEQFF. The CDR3 DNA reads TGTGCCAGCAGCTTAATGAGCCTCAGCGGGAGGGGAAGGAATGAGCAGTTCTTC. Using reference TRBV7-3 and TRBJ2-1 for the parts outside the CDR3, the full variable domain is GAGVSQTPSNKVTEKGKYVELRCDPISGHTALYWYRQSLGQGPEFLIYFQGTGAADDSGLPNDRFFAVRPEGSVSTLKIQRTERGDSAVYLCASSLMSLSGRGRNEQFFGPGTRLTVL.

This clonotype has a handful of counts. V usage is TRBV28 and J usage is TRBJ2-3, with TRBD2 identical over 12 bases. The CDR3 length is 19 residues. The J segment lost 4 bases and the V segment lost 3 bases, leaving 14 bases of the junction unmatched. From germline, CDR1 is MDHEN and CDR2 SYDVKM. This CDR3 reads CASSFPSWASGGAADTQYF. The CDR3 DNA follows: TGTGCCAGCAGTTTTCCTTCGTGGGCTAGCGGGGGGGCCGCAGATACGCAGTATTTT. Variable domain in full (rest from reference TRBV28 and TRBJ2-3): DVKVTQSSRYLVKRTGEKVFLECVQDMDHENMFWYRQDPGLGLRLIYFSYDVKMKEKGDIPEGYSVSREKKERFSLILESASTNQTSMYLCASSFPSWASGGAADTQYFGPGTRLTVL.

This clonotype was observed a handful of times. The V gene is TRBV7-2, the J gene TRBJ2-6; maybe TRBD1 (6 bases). The CDR3 runs to 17 residues. Per germline, CDR1 SGHTA and CDR2 FQGNSA. Trimming cost V 6 bases and J 0 bases, with 15 bases left between them. The CDR3 DNA is TGTGCCAGCAGGCTAGGGGGACAAATCTCTGGGGCCAACGTCCTGACTTTC. Translated: CASRLGGQISGANVLTF.

This clonotype turned up a few times. The chain joins TRBV3-1 to TRBJ2-5, with 8 positions matching TRBD2. This CDR3 comprises 15 residues. With 2 bases clipped from V and 3 bases from J, the junction kept 5 bases outside the gene matches. Germline CDR1 is LGHDT and CDR2 is YNNKEL (reference sequence). CDR3 region: CASSQRGGLEETQYF. In DNA, the CDR3 is TGTGCCAGCAGCCAACGGGGGGGCCTTGAAGAGACCCAGTACTTC.

This clonotype showed up many times. The chain joins TRBV5-1 to TRBJ2-2; the D is unclear. The CDR3 runs 14 residues. V was trimmed by 3 bases and J by 4 bases, leaving 10 bases between them. Germline V gene sequence: CDR1 SGHRS, CDR2 YFSETQ. The CDR3 coding sequence is TGCGCCAGCAGCTCGGACGGTTTCACCGGGGAGCTGTTTTTT. It is translated as CASSSDGFTGELFF.

V usage is TRBV6-5 and J usage is TRBJ2-2, with 8 bases identical to TRBD1. Germline V gene lookup returns CDR1 MNHEY and CDR2 SVGAGI. The V and J ends lost 4 bases and 6 bases, in that order; junction bases with no gene match: 10. The CDR3 covers 16 residues. In DNA form, the CDR3 reads TGTGCCAGCAGTTCCACGGACAGGGTTTACGCCGGGGAGCTGTTTTTT. Its protein product is CASSSTDRVYAGELFF.

This clonotype showed up just a few times. V is TRBV27 and J is TRBJ2-3, with 14 bases aligning to TRBD2. Losses at the gene ends were 5 bases for V and 5 bases for J; bases not matched to a gene: 3. The CDR3 has 15 amino acids. CDR1 and CDR2 (germline): MNHEY, SMNVEV (reference sequence). The CDR3 loop is CASSIGLAGGDTQYF. CDR3 coding DNA: TGTGCCAGCAGTATCGGACTAGCGGGAGGAGATACGCAGTATTTT.

Many counts were recorded for this clonotype. This chain links TRBV11-2 with TRBJ2-1, with TRBD2 matching over 10 bases. The germline gives CDR1 SGHAT, CDR2 FQNNGV. Trimming cost V 2 bases and J 4 bases; bases outside gene matches: 11. This CDR3 is built from 18 residues. The CDR3 sequence is CASSLLRSGRAGYNEQFF. CDR3 sequence (DNA): TGTGCCAGCAGCTTACTTCGAAGCGGGAGGGCCGGGTACAATGAGCAGTTCTTC. The whole variable domain, remainder taken from reference TRBV11-2 and TRBJ2-1, is EAGVAQSPRYKIIEKRQSVAFWCNPISGHATLYWYQQILGQGPKLLIQFQNNGVVDDSQLPKDRFSAERLKGVDSTLKIQPAKLEDSAVYLCASSLLRSGRAGYNEQFFGPGTRLTVL.

This clonotype was seen a handful of times. The chain links TRBV4-1 to TRBJ1-5; 7 nucleotides align to TRBD1. The germline V gene has CDR1 MGHRA and CDR2 YSYEKL. Trimming cost V 4 bases and J 2 bases; bases outside gene matches: 5. This CDR3 has 15 residues. The CDR3 is CASSRIDRGNQPQHF. The CDR3 DNA follows: TGCGCCAGCAGCCGGATAGACAGGGGCAATCAGCCCCAGCATTTT.

This clonotype was recorded at least ten times. The gene calls are TRBV7-2 and TRBJ1-6; D unclear. This CDR3 has 14 residues. In germline, CDR1 is SGHTA, CDR2 FQGNSA. Trimming shortened V by 1 base and J by 7 bases, and 8 bases separated the two germline ends. The CDR3 DNA reads TGTGCCAGCAGCTTAGATACCAGAAATTCACCCCTCCACTTT. Translation gives CASSLDTRNSPLHF.

J is TRBJ2-3 and V is TRBV6-5; no clear D. Germline CDR1 and CDR2: MNHEY and SVGAGI. Deletions cut 1 base from V and 1 base from J, with 12 bases between. The CDR3 is made up of 16 amino acids. The chain's CDR3 is CASSYFGGKGTDTQYF. Here the CDR3 DNA reads TGTGCCAGCAGTTACTTCGGTGGGAAGGGCACAGATACGCAGTATTTT.

This clonotype was seen only a few times. The chain combines TRBV5-1 with TRBJ2-3; D may be TRBD1 (6 bases). Trimming took off 10 bases at V and 0 bases at J, with 18 bases between the two ends. Germline-derived CDR1 and CDR2 are SGHRS and YFSETQ. The CDR3 sequence is 15 residues long. The CDR3 sequence: CASAGALISTDTQYF. The CDR3 DNA sequence: TGCGCCTCAGCAGGGGCTCTCATTAGCACAGATACGCAGTATTTT.

The chain has TRBV7-9 and TRBJ2-1; D not certain. The CDR3 sequence is 14 residues long. The V gene lost 0 bases and the J gene lost 5 bases, with 8 bases spanning the gap. CDR1 and CDR2 (germline): SEHNR, FQNEAQ (reference sequence). In DNA form, the CDR3 reads TGTGCCAGCAGCTTAGCGGCAGTTAACAATGAGCAGTTCTTC. It translates to CASSLAAVNNEQFF.

A few counts support this clonotype. The chain links TRBV3-1 to TRBJ1-5, with TRBD1 matching 9 bases. The CDR3 has 16 residues. The trim removed 1 base at V and 7 bases at J, leaving 8 bases unmatched. Germline values: CDR1 LGHDT, CDR2 YNNKEL (reference sequence). CDR3 nucleotides: TGTGCCAGCAGCCAAGCTACAGGGGGCGGTCGACAGCCCCAGCATTTT. This encodes CASSQATGGGRQPQHF.

DNA for the CDR3: TGTGCCATCAGAGGACTAGCGGGGGAGAAGGACAATGAGCAGTTCTTC. Protein: CAIRGLAGEKDNEQFF. This chain uses TRBV10-3 with TRBJ2-1; 13 nucleotides line up with TRBD2. Germline loops: CDR1 ENHRY, CDR2 SYGVKD. This CDR3 is 16 amino acids long. V was pared by 6 bases and J by 5 bases, with 7 bases of the junction left unmatched.

This clonotype was detected many times. This chain uses TRBV27 with TRBJ2-1; D remains unclear. Germline assignment: CDR1 MNHEY and CDR2 SMNVEV (reference sequence). Trimming removed 2 bases from V and 6 bases from J, with 11 bases in between. The CDR3 runs 14 residues. CDR3 region: CASSLVVRGNEQFF. CDR3 DNA: TGTGCCAGCAGTTTAGTCGTCCGCGGCAATGAGCAGTTCTTC.